This T cell receptor beta chain was sequenced in a study of response to subunit inactivated influenza vaccine. This clonotype was counted a few times. Its target is unknown. The germline V gene has CDR1 SGDLS and CDR2 YYNGEE. Germline trimming cut 3 bases from V and 2 bases from J; bases unmatched to any gene: 6. The CDR3 is made up of 15 amino acids. MiXCR was run by TCRdb on the RT-PCR reads, yielding one entry per CDR3 protein. This sample has 490,000 or so distinct CDR3 sequences, with under 9% found just once. Findings and caveats of the study: It was suggested by the authors that few new T cells are recruited by each seasonal influenza vaccination.

The sequences come from PBMCs from blood, collected roughly 24 months after vaccination. The J gene is TRBJ2-5, the V gene TRBV9; 8 nucleotides line up with TRBD2. This receptor was obtained from a man aged 50 to 69 who received an inactivated influenza vaccine. The CDR3 loop is CASSASSGSQETQYF. In DNA, the CDR3 is TGTGCCAGCAGCGCTTCTAGCGGGTCGCAAGAGACCCAGTACTTC.